This passage covers 32 T cell receptor beta chains from one sample sequenced in a study of T-cell memory formation after mild COVID-19. MiXCR, applied by TCRdb to the 5' RACE reads, yields one record per CDR3 protein. This table holds around 250,000 distinct CDR3 sequences, roughly 15% found once. Input material: PBMCs or a T cell subset sorted from them (not recorded which). The receptors were gathered from a man between 18 and 35 years old who had mild COVID-19 (a few samples of this study predate the infection). Cell type and time point are not known.

The sample holds a few counts of this clonotype. The V gene is TRBV4-1, the J gene TRBJ2-2; D is perhaps TRBD1 (5 bases). V lost 4 bases and J lost 5, with 14 bases in between. The germline gives CDR1 MGHRA, CDR2 YSYEKL. There are 15 residues in the CDR3. CDR3 residues: CASSPKGIGTGELFF. The CDR3 DNA sequence: TGCGCCAGCAGCCCTAAGGGGATCGGGACCGGGGAGCTGTTTTTT.

The chain carries TRBV6-4 and TRBJ1-1; D ambiguous. Germline-derived CDR1 and CDR2 are MRHNA and SNTAGT. The CDR3 totals 13 residues. The V and J ends lost 4 bases and 2 bases respectively, with 8 bases between them. CDR3 sequence: CASSAGINTEAFF. In nucleotides, the CDR3 is TGTGCCAGCAGTGCTGGCATCAACACTGAAGCTTTCTTT.

This clonotype showed up just a few times. The chain uses TRBV20-1 and TRBJ1-5, with 7 bases fitting TRBD1. Germline CDR1 and CDR2: DFQATT and SNEGSKA (reference sequence). V shed 0 bases and J 3 bases; nucleotides not matched to a gene: 5. CDR3 length: 15 residues. The CDR3 DNA sequence: TGCAGTGCTAGAGAGGCCAGGGGGACCAATCAGCCCCAGCATTTT. It translates to CSAREARGTNQPQHF.

The gene calls are TRBV19 and TRBJ2-5; the D is unclear. Germline V gene lookup returns CDR1 LNHDA and CDR2 SQIVND (reference sequence). Trimming stripped 3 bases from V and 4 bases from J, with 12 bases between. CDR3 length: 14 amino acids. In DNA form, the CDR3 reads TGTGCCAGTAGTATCCGCCAGGTCGGAGAGACCCAGTACTTC. It yields the protein CASSIRQVGETQYF.

The chain recombines TRBV2 with TRBJ2-1; 13 bases match TRBD2. Germline values: CDR1 SNHLY, CDR2 FYNNEI. V trimming: 8 bases; J trimming: 0 bases; junction bases outside the gene matches: 16. This CDR3 has 20 residues. CDR3 coding DNA: TGTGCCAGCTCGCGCCCACCTTGGACTAGCGGGGGTAGCTCCTACAATGAGCAGTTCTTC. As protein: CASSRPPWTSGGSSYNEQFF.

This clonotype came up a few times. The chain is built from TRBV12-5 and TRBJ2-7, with D possibly being TRBD2 (5 bases). Germline V CDR1 and CDR2: LGHNT, FRNRAP. Trimming took 7 bases from V and 4 from J, leaving 8 bases between them. The CDR3 contains 11 residues. Written as DNA, the CDR3 is TGTGCTAGTGTAACGGGGTACGAGCAGTACTTC. The encoded protein is CASVTGYEQYF.

This clonotype was recorded a few times. The CDR3 nucleotides are TGCGCCAGCGGGGTCCGCACAGATACGCAGTATTTT. This codes for CASGVRTDTQYF. J is TRBJ2-3 and V is TRBV4-1; D uncertain. The CDR3 has 12 amino acids. Trimming stripped 8 bases from V and 1 base from J, with 7 bases between. Germline CDR1 MGHRA, CDR2 YSYEKL.

Ten or more counts support this clonotype. The chain employs TRBV7-2 and TRBJ1-4; D gene ambiguous. CDR1 and CDR2 from the germline V gene are SGHTA and FQGNSA. CDR3 length: 16 amino acids. Trimming removed 3 bases from V and 0 bases from J, with 11 bases in between. For the CDR3, the DNA is TGTGCCAGCAGCTTGTTGGGTGGGGCAACTAATGAAAAACTGTTTTTT. Amino acid sequence: CASSLLGGATNEKLFF. Full variable domain (remainder filled in from reference TRBV7-2 and TRBJ1-4): GAGVSQSPSNKVTEKGKDVELRCDPISGHTALYWYRQSLGQGLEFLIYFQGNSAPDKSGLPSDRFSAERTGGSVSTLTIQRTQQEDSAVYLCASSLLGGATNEKLFFGSGTQLSVL.

The rearrangement links TRBV12-3 or TRBV12-4 to TRBJ1-6; tentative D call: TRBD1 (5 bases). V was trimmed by 6 bases and J by 10 bases, leaving 13 bases between them. The CDR3 has 13 residues. The DNA for the CDR3 is TGTGCCAGCAGGCCCGACGGACACTCACCCCTCCACTTT. This gives the protein CASRPDGHSPLHF.

The chain recombines TRBV20-1 with TRBJ1-2; unclear D gene. The ends were cut back, 6 bases at V and 6 bases at J, with 11 bases in the middle. The CDR3 extends over 11 amino acids. The germline gives CDR1 DFQATT, CDR2 SNEGSKA (reference sequence). The CDR3 loop reads CSALRTDGYTF. The CDR3 DNA reads TGCAGTGCCCTTAGGACTGATGGCTACACCTTC.

This clonotype turned up a few times. V is TRBV7-6 and J is TRBJ1-2, with D maybe TRBD1 (6 bases). There are 16 residues in the CDR3. Germline assignment: CDR1 SGHVS and CDR2 FNYEAQ. V gave up 1 base and J gave up 5 bases, with 17 bases separating them. CDR3 DNA sequence: TGTGCCAGCAGCTTAGTTGGTAAGGACAGCAATTATGGCTACACCTTC. It translates to CASSLVGKDSNYGYTF.

This clonotype turned up a few times. V usage is TRBV7-8 and J usage is TRBJ2-1; the D gene is possibly TRBD2 (5 bases). Per germline, CDR1 SGHVS and CDR2 FQNEAQ. This CDR3 region has 14 residues. The V end was cut by 5 bases, the J end by 8 bases, with 16 bases between. The CDR3: CASSRRLLSDEQFF. The DNA for the CDR3 is TGTGCCAGCAGCCGTAGACTATTGAGCGATGAGCAGTTCTTC.

The rearrangement uses TRBV19 and TRBJ1-2; D not certain. Trimming removed 7 bases from V and 4 bases from J, with 13 bases in between. The CDR3 loop spans 13 amino acids. The V gene's germline CDR1 is LNHDA and CDR2 SQIVND (reference sequence). In nucleotides, the CDR3 is TGTGCCAGTACCCAAGGACCTTCCTATGGCTACACCTTC. Residues: CASTQGPSYGYTF. Filled out from reference TRBV19 and TRBJ1-2, the complete variable domain reads DGGITQSPKYLFRKEGQNVTLSCEQNLNHDAMYWYRQDPGQGLRLIYYSQIVNDFQKGDIAEGYSVSREKKESFPLTVTSAQKNPTAFYLCASTQGPSYGYTFGSGTRLTVV.

This clonotype was seen ten or more times. The chain recombines TRBV6-2 or TRBV6-3 with TRBJ2-2, with TRBD1 identical over 9 bases. Germline V lookup: CDR1 MNHEY, CDR2 SVGEGT. The CDR3 contains 14 residues. The trim removed 7 bases at V and 7 bases at J, leaving 7 bases unmatched. In nucleotides, the CDR3 is TGTGCCAGCATCTCCGGGACAGGGATCGGGGAGCTGTTTTTT. This gives the protein CASISGTGIGELFF.

V usage is TRBV6-2 or TRBV6-3 and J usage is TRBJ1-2; 8 bases agree with TRBD1. CDR1 MNHEY and CDR2 SVGEGT come from the germline V gene. The CDR3 runs 15 residues. Trimming cost V 4 bases and J 7 bases; bases outside gene matches: 11. In DNA form, the CDR3 reads TGTGCCAGCAGTTCCCGGACAGGGAGTGGCTGTGGCTACACCTTC. Its translation: CASSSRTGSGCGYTF.

This clonotype showed up just a few times. This rearrangement joins TRBV29-1 to TRBJ1-1, with unresolved D. Looked up from germline, CDR1 is SQVTM and CDR2 is ANQGSEA. The CDR3 loop spans 14 amino acids. Trimming pared 2 bases from V and 1 base from J, leaving 11 bases between. CDR3 in DNA: TGCAGCGTTGAAATTCGGCGGGGGAACACTGAAGCTTTCTTT. It is translated as CSVEIRRGNTEAFF.

This clonotype was seen only a few times. The rearrangement uses TRBV3-1 and TRBJ1-1; D gene uncertain. The V gene lost 0 bases and the J gene lost 1 base, with 6 bases spanning the gap. Germline CDR1 is LGHDT and CDR2 is YNNKEL (reference sequence). The CDR3 has 14 amino acids. CDR3 loop: CASSQEWGNTEAFF. CDR3 in DNA: TGTGCCAGCAGCCAAGAATGGGGGAACACTGAAGCTTTCTTT.

This clonotype was observed a few times. The genes are TRBV11-2 and TRBJ2-7, with 11 nucleotides matching TRBD2. The germline gives CDR1 SGHAT, CDR2 FQNNGV. Trimming removed 5 bases from V and 2 bases from J; junction bases left unmatched: 14. CDR3 length: 18 residues. CDR3 sequence (DNA): TGTGCCAGCAGCCGACACCTGACTAGCGGGGCGCCAACCTACGAGCAGTACTTC. Encoded protein: CASSRHLTSGAPTYEQYF.

This clonotype was detected a few times. V gene TRBV9 combines with J gene TRBJ2-1, with TRBD1 identical over 10 bases. This CDR3 comprises 16 residues. The V gene's germline CDR1 is SGDLS and CDR2 YYNGEE. The ends lost 0 bases at V and 5 bases at J; junction bases unmatched: 5. The CDR3 sequence: CASSVVPDRGNNEQFF. The CDR3 DNA is TGTGCCAGCAGCGTAGTTCCGGACAGGGGGAACAATGAGCAGTTCTTC. Full variable domain (missing parts from reference TRBV9 and TRBJ2-1): DSGVTQTPKHLITATGQRVTLRCSPRSGDLSVYWYQQSLDQGLQFLIQYYNGEERAKGNILERFSAQQFPDLHSELNLSSLELGDSALYFCASSVVPDRGNNEQFFGPGTRLTVL.

This clonotype has at least ten counts. The chain employs TRBV5-1 and TRBJ2-3, with D maybe TRBD1 (6 bases). CDR1 and CDR2 (germline): SGHRS, YFSETQ. Trimming left V 4 bases short and J 0 bases short, with 12 bases between. The CDR3 totals 15 residues. The CDR3 region has the DNA TGCGCCAGCAGCCCAGGACAGACTAGCACAGATACGCAGTATTTT. Translating gives CASSPGQTSTDTQYF.

The chain is built from TRBV2 and TRBJ2-2; 11 bases align to TRBD2. The CDR3 length is 15 residues. V trimming: 5 bases; J trimming: 5 bases; junction bases outside the gene matches: 4. CDR1 SNHLY and CDR2 FYNNEI come from the germline V gene. This CDR3 reads CASSKGLAATGELFF. The DNA of the CDR3 is TGTGCCAGCAGTAAGGGACTAGCGGCTACCGGGGAGCTGTTTTTT. The full variable domain, its missing parts supplied by reference TRBV2 and TRBJ2-2, is EPEVTQTPSHQVTQMGQEVILRCVPISNHLYFYWYRQILGQKVEFLVSFYNNEISEKSEIFDDQFSVERPDGSNFTLKIRSTKLEDSAMYFCASSKGLAATGELFFGEGSRLTVL.

This clonotype appeared a few times. The rearrangement uses TRBV30 and TRBJ1-5; 7 positions agree with TRBD1. V lost 4 bases and J lost 5; bases outside the gene matches: 11. The CDR3 has 15 amino acids. Germline CDR1 is GTSNPN and CDR2 is SVGIG (reference sequence). The CDR3 spells CAWKSPDRRDQPQHF. Written as DNA, the CDR3 is TGTGCCTGGAAATCTCCGGACAGGAGAGATCAGCCCCAGCATTTT. Together with reference TRBV30 and TRBJ1-5, the CDR3 gives the full variable domain: SQTIHQWPATLVQPVGSPLSLECTVEGTSNPNLYWYRQAAGRGLQLLFYSVGIGQISSEVPQNLSASRPQDRQFILSSKKLLLSDSGFYLCAWKSPDRRDQPQHFGDGTRLSIL.

This clonotype was seen only a few times. The CDR3 is CASSLVQGGETQYF. CDR3 sequence (DNA): TGTGCCAGCAGCTTAGTACAGGGAGGAGAGACCCAGTACTTC. The chain links TRBV11-1 to TRBJ2-5; D might be TRBD1 or TRBD2, each matching 6 bases. The germline gives CDR1 SGHAT, CDR2 FQDESV (reference sequence). The CDR3 length is 14 residues. V was pared by 1 base and J by 4 bases, with 10 bases between.

The gene calls are TRBV4-1 and TRBJ1-4; weak D call: TRBD1 (6 bases). Trimming stripped 4 bases from V and 5 bases from J, with 14 bases between. The CDR3 has 15 residues. Per germline, CDR1 MGHRA and CDR2 YSYEKL. CDR3 DNA: TGCGCCAGCAGCCGGAACAGGGACTCGAATGAAAAACTGTTTTTT. It yields the protein CASSRNRDSNEKLFF.

The V call is TRBV7-8, the J call TRBJ2-1; D is uncertain. The CDR3 consists of 12 residues. Germline V gene data show CDR1 as SGHVS and CDR2 as FQNEAQ. Between the trimmed V and J ends, which lost 3 bases and 6 bases, there was a span of 6 bases. The CDR3 DNA reads as TGTGCCAGCAGCTTTGAGAGCAATGAGCAGTTCTTC. Its protein product is CASSFESNEQFF.

This clonotype ranks as medium-sized. V gene TRBV5-1 combines with J gene TRBJ2-7, with unresolved D. With 8 bases removed from V and 1 base from J, the gap between germline ends came to 10 bases. Germline V gene data show CDR1 as SGHRS and CDR2 as YFSETQ. This CDR3 spans 12 amino acids. The CDR3 sequence: CASGFGSYEQYF. For the CDR3, the DNA is TGCGCCAGTGGATTTGGGTCCTACGAGCAGTACTTC.

This clonotype turned up a few times. The V and J genes are TRBV12-3 or TRBV12-4 and TRBJ2-3; a possible D gene is TRBD2 (6 bases). This CDR3 region has 16 residues. The V gene lost 6 bases and the J gene lost 5 bases, with 21 bases spanning the gap. CDR3 amino acids: CASSPWAGPLVDTQYF. CDR3 nucleotides: TGTGCCAGCAGCCCTTGGGCGGGGCCCTTAGTAGATACGCAGTATTTT.

The chain employs TRBV7-2 and TRBJ2-1; D is undetermined. This CDR3 contains 14 residues. Between the trimmed V and J ends, which lost 1 base and 12 bases, there was a span of 16 bases. CDR1 SGHTA and CDR2 FQGNSA come from the germline V gene. This CDR3 is CASSLEESANTQFF. Here the CDR3 DNA reads TGTGCCAGCAGCTTAGAAGAGTCGGCGAATACGCAGTTCTTC.

This clonotype was counted only a few times. V gene TRBV29-1 combines with J gene TRBJ2-2; 7 bases line up with TRBD1. The CDR3 length is 14 residues. Germline V CDR1 and CDR2: SQVTM, ANQGSEA. Trimming cost V 5 bases and J 1 base; bases outside gene matches: 4. The CDR3 DNA reads as TGCAGCGTTCGAGGGACAGTGAACACCGGGGAGCTGTTTTTT. This codes for CSVRGTVNTGELFF.

V is TRBV29-1 and J is TRBJ1-1; D not resolved. This CDR3 contains 15 residues. Trimming cost V 3 bases and J 0 bases, with 14 bases left between them. Germline-derived CDR1 and CDR2 are SQVTM and ANQGSEA. CDR3 amino acids: CSVEDGWGMNTEAFF. The CDR3, as DNA: TGCAGCGTTGAGGACGGTTGGGGAATGAACACTGAAGCTTTCTTT. Using reference TRBV29-1 and TRBJ1-1 for the parts outside the CDR3, the full variable domain is SAVISQKPSRDICQRGTSLTIQCQVDSQVTMMFWYRQQPGQSLTLIATANQGSEATYESGFVIDKFPISRPNLTFSTLTVSNMSPEDSSIYLCSVEDGWGMNTEAFFGQGTRLTVV.

The sample holds a few counts of this clonotype. V and J are TRBV6-1 and TRBJ1-5, with D unresolved. V lost 7 bases to trimming and J lost 5 bases, with 12 bases between them. This CDR3 contains 13 residues. CDR1 and CDR2 from the germline V gene are MNHNS and SASEGT. CDR3 residues: CASNPLWDQPQHF. The CDR3 nucleotides are TGTGCCAGCAATCCCCTGTGGGATCAGCCCCAGCATTTT.

The chain is built from TRBV18 and TRBJ2-7; 9 positions match TRBD1. The ends lost 3 bases at V and 3 bases at J; junction bases unmatched: 9. The CDR3 has 16 residues. The germline gives CDR1 KGHSH, CDR2 LQKENI. The CDR3 DNA sequence: TGTGCCAGCTCACCTACCGGGACAGGGCAACTCTACGAGCAGTACTTC. It yields the protein CASSPTGTGQLYEQYF.